The 30 T cell receptor beta chains reported below all come from one sample, sequenced in a study of T-cell reconstitution after alpha-beta-depleted transplantation in children. Unique molecular identifiers were incorporated into the prepared TCRbeta library. From the PCR reads, TCRdb called clonotypes with MiXCR, one entry per CDR3 protein. The sample lists about 300,000 distinct CDR3 sequences; 10% were seen once. Sequences were derived from PBMCs, sampled before TCRalphabeta/CD19-depleted stem cell transplant. Source of these receptors: a boy younger than two with acute myeloid leukemia, due to receive a stem cell transplant.

The gene calls are TRBV20-1 and TRBJ1-1; no definite D call. V was trimmed by 2 bases and J by 0 bases, leaving 10 bases between them. Germline CDR1 and CDR2: DFQATT and SNEGSKA (reference sequence). The CDR3 is made up of 14 amino acids. For the CDR3, the DNA is TGCAGTGCTAGACCTGGATATATGAACACTGAAGCTTTCTTT. Protein sequence: CSARPGYMNTEAFF.

This clonotype was seen repeatedly, ten times or more. The rearrangement joins TRBV5-1 to TRBJ2-1; possible D gene TRBD1, 5 bases. The CDR3 is 13 amino acids. Germline V CDR1 and CDR2: SGHRS, YFSETQ. V was shortened by 2 bases and J by 5 bases, with 8 bases between the two germline ends. The CDR3 DNA sequence: TGCGCCAGCAGCTTCCGCAGGGACAATGAGCAGTTCTTC. As protein: CASSFRRDNEQFF.

V is TRBV19 and J is TRBJ1-1, with TRBD1 as a possible D gene (5 bases). In germline, CDR1 is LNHDA, CDR2 SQIVND (reference sequence). This CDR3 comprises 14 residues. The germline V and J ends were trimmed by 1 base and 8 bases, with 14 bases remaining between them. The CDR3 loop is CASSIGGSGGEAFF. The CDR3 region has the DNA TGTGCCAGTAGTATAGGGGGGTCCGGCGGCGAAGCTTTCTTT.

J is TRBJ1-1 and V is TRBV20-1; D is undetermined. Germline V gene sequence: CDR1 DFQATT, CDR2 SNEGSKA (reference sequence). This CDR3 comprises 12 residues. Trimming left V 6 bases short and J 4 bases short, with 12 bases between. CDR3 amino acids: CSAHTRTTEAFF. In DNA, the CDR3 is TGCAGTGCCCATACAAGAACCACTGAAGCTTTCTTT.

Comment on this clonotype: A single base separates this from a much larger clone, so it may be a read error. V and J are TRBV12-5 and TRBJ2-2; a possible D gene is TRBD1 (5 bases). This CDR3 contains 16 residues. From germline, CDR1 is LGHNT and CDR2 FRNRAP. Between the trimmed V and J ends, which lost 6 bases and 1 base, there was a span of 15 bases. The CDR3 nucleotides read TGTGCTAGTGGCTTTCTTTCGACAGAGAACACCGGGGAGCTGTTTTTT. This sequence encodes CASGFLSTENTGELFF.

This clonotype occurred many times. This chain connects TRBV9 to TRBJ2-7, with 11 bases aligning to TRBD2. The V and J ends lost 4 bases and 2 bases, in that order; junction bases with no gene match: 2. Germline lookup yields CDR1 SGDLS and CDR2 YYNGEE. The CDR3 contains 14 residues. CDR3 nucleotide sequence: TGTGCCAGCAGCTCGGGACTAGCGGCCTACGAGCAGTACTTC. Its translation: CASSSGLAAYEQYF.

About this clonotype itself: With a much larger clone just one base away, this may be a read error. The CDR3, as DNA: TGCAGAACTGAGGGGCCTTCGAACAATGAGCAGTTCTTC. Translated, it gives CRTEGPSNNEQFF. The chain couples TRBV29-1 to TRBJ2-1; either TRBD1 or TRBD2 may fit D (5 bases each). The CDR3 has 13 amino acids. Per germline, CDR1 SQVTM and CDR2 ANQGSEA.

This clonotype was picked up many times. This rearrangement joins TRBV20-1 to TRBJ1-1; a possible D gene is TRBD1 (5 bases). Looked up from germline, CDR1 is DFQATT and CDR2 is SNEGSKA (reference sequence). The CDR3 sequence is 15 residues long. The ends were cut back, 0 bases at V and 9 bases at J, with 20 bases in the middle. DNA for the CDR3: TGCAGTGCTAGAGATTCGGCAGGGAGGAACTCCAAAGCTTTCTTT. The encoded protein is CSARDSAGRNSKAFF.

Ten or more counts support this clonotype. The chain carries TRBV9 and TRBJ2-7; D gene uncertain. CDR1 SGDLS and CDR2 YYNGEE come from the germline V gene. The CDR3 contains 15 residues. Trimming pared 0 bases from V and 3 bases from J, leaving 13 bases between. In nucleotides, the CDR3 is TGTGCCAGCAGCGTAGACCCCGGCACTTTCTACGAGCAGTACTTC. Its protein product is CASSVDPGTFYEQYF.

This clonotype has just a few counts. The chain links TRBV27 to TRBJ2-1; no clear D gene. V lost 5 bases and J 6 bases, leaving 8 bases between the germline ends. CDR1 and CDR2 from the germline V gene are MNHEY and SMNVEV (reference sequence). The CDR3 length is 12 residues. Written as DNA, the CDR3 is TGTGCCAGCAGTCCCCCAGCCAATGAGCAGTTCTTC. This encodes CASSPPANEQFF.

This clonotype was seen repeatedly, ten times or more. This chain connects TRBV4-3 to TRBJ2-7, with TRBD1 matching 9 bases. The J segment lost 2 bases and the V segment lost 4 bases, leaving 12 bases of the junction unmatched. The CDR3 has 17 residues. Germline V lookup: CDR1 LGHNA, CDR2 YSLEER. The CDR3 loop is CASSLLSGQGTAYEQYF. CDR3 bases: TGCGCCAGCAGCCTACTATCCGGACAGGGGACAGCCTACGAGCAGTACTTC.

This clonotype was recorded at least ten times. This chain joins TRBV5-1 and TRBJ1-1, with D possibly being TRBD1 (6 bases). In germline, CDR1 is SGHRS, CDR2 YFSETQ. The V and J ends lost 1 base and 0 bases respectively, with 10 bases between them. CDR3 length: 15 amino acids. CDR3 DNA: TGCGCCAGCAGCTTGTCAGGGGCCGTGAACACTGAAGCTTTCTTT. As protein: CASSLSGAVNTEAFF.

This clonotype has ten or more counts. This chain connects TRBV15 to TRBJ2-7, with TRBD1 matching over 10 bases. CDR1 LNHNV and CDR2 YYDKDF come from the germline V gene (reference sequence). This CDR3 has 15 amino acids. J lost 5 bases, V lost 2 bases, and 6 bases had no gene match. This CDR3 reads CATSRPDRGHDEQYF. In nucleotides, the CDR3 is TGTGCCACCAGCAGACCCGACAGGGGGCACGACGAGCAGTACTTC.

This clonotype was counted only a few times. The chain links TRBV28 to TRBJ2-5; unclear D gene. The CDR3 covers 10 residues. V lost 9 bases to trimming and J lost 5 bases, with 7 bases between them. Per the germline V gene, CDR1 is MDHEN and CDR2 is SYDVKM. This chain's CDR3 is CASPEETQYF. The DNA of the CDR3 is TGTGCCAGTCCCGAGGAGACCCAGTACTTC.

The chain links TRBV4-1 to TRBJ1-1; maybe TRBD1 (5 bases). V was clipped by 3 bases and J by 0 bases, with 11 bases between them. Germline-derived CDR1 and CDR2 are MGHRA and YSYEKL. The CDR3 spans 15 residues. The CDR3 region is CASSHPGRMNTEAFF. The CDR3 DNA reads as TGCGCCAGCAGCCATCCGGGACGAATGAACACTGAAGCTTTCTTT.

This clonotype came up many times. The chain couples TRBV5-1 to TRBJ1-2; D unresolved. Per germline, CDR1 SGHRS and CDR2 YFSETQ. CDR3 length: 14 amino acids. With 0 bases removed from V and 2 bases from J, the gap between germline ends came to 8 bases. CDR3 sequence reads: CASSLDRTNYGYTF. CDR3 DNA sequence: TGCGCCAGCAGCTTGGATAGGACGAACTATGGCTACACCTTC.

This clonotype was found a few times. The CDR3 region is CASSVPVTNYGYTF. CDR3 nucleotide sequence: TGCGCCAGCAGCGTCCCGGTTACTAACTATGGCTACACCTTC. This chain uses TRBV4-1 with TRBJ1-2; D is uncertain. The CDR3 extends over 14 amino acids. V lost 5 bases and J 0 bases, leaving 10 bases between the germline ends. Germline V gives CDR1 MGHRA, CDR2 YSYEKL.

This clonotype was found many times. The chain joins TRBV27 to TRBJ2-7; no firm D call. Germline V gene lookup returns CDR1 MNHEY and CDR2 SMNVEV (reference sequence). There are 15 residues in the CDR3. Trimming took 2 bases from V and 3 from J, leaving 14 bases between them. The CDR3 bases are TGTGCCAGCAGTTTACCTGGAACCCCTCTCTACGAGCAGTACTTC. The encoded protein is CASSLPGTPLYEQYF.

This rearrangement joins TRBV5-6 to TRBJ2-7, with a possible D match to TRBD2 (5 bases). Trimming cost V 0 bases and J 4 bases, with 11 bases left between them. The CDR3 runs to 14 residues. Germline V gene lookup returns CDR1 SGHDT and CDR2 YYEEEE. CDR3 in DNA: TGTGCCAGCAGCTTGGAACCGGGATTTTACGAGCAGTACTTC. Translation: CASSLEPGFYEQYF. The full variable domain, its missing parts supplied by reference TRBV5-6 and TRBJ2-7, is DAGVTQSPTHLIKTRGQQVTLRCSPKSGHDTVSWYQQALGQGPQFIFQYYEEEERQRGNFPDRFSGHQFPNYSSELNVNALLLGDSALYLCASSLEPGFYEQYFGPGTRLTVT.

The table lists this clonotype with many counts. V gene TRBV20-1 combines with J gene TRBJ2-5; the D is unclear. The CDR3 is 12 amino acids. V lost 3 bases to trimming and J lost 1 base, with 6 bases between them. Looked up from germline, CDR1 is DFQATT and CDR2 is SNEGSKA (reference sequence). In DNA, the CDR3 is TGCAGTGCTAGGACCACCCAAGAGACCCAGTACTTC. It is translated as CSARTTQETQYF.

This sequence joins TRBV18 and TRBJ1-5; D unclear. Trimming removed 1 base at V and 1 base at J, with 2 bases between. This CDR3 is built from 13 residues. The germline V gene encodes CDR1 KGHSH and CDR2 LQKENI. Here the CDR3 DNA reads TGTGCCAGCTCACCACTGAGCAATCAGCCCCAGCATTTT. Translation: CASSPLSNQPQHF.

This clonotype was counted ten times or more. The chain links TRBV9 to TRBJ2-1, with TRBD2 matching 7 bases. Germline-derived CDR1 and CDR2 are SGDLS and YYNGEE. The CDR3 spans 15 residues. V lost 2 bases, J lost 5 bases, and 7 bases stayed unmatched. The CDR3, as DNA: TGTGCCAGCAGCGTCGGGACTATCGGGGACAATGAGCAGTTCTTC. The encoded protein is CASSVGTIGDNEQFF.

The rearrangement joins TRBV11-2 to TRBJ2-3; D is undetermined. The germline V gene has CDR1 SGHAT and CDR2 FQNNGV. The CDR3 is 16 residues long. Trimming removed 2 bases at V and 0 bases at J, with 12 bases between. The CDR3 here is CASSLPGPPSTDTQYF. CDR3 bases: TGTGCCAGCAGCTTACCTGGGCCCCCTAGCACAGATACGCAGTATTTT.

This clonotype has at least ten counts. The rearrangement links TRBV28 to TRBJ1-5; possibly TRBD1 for D (5 bases). This CDR3 has 13 amino acids. Between the trimmed V and J ends, which lost 7 bases and 5 bases, there was a span of 12 bases. Germline V gives CDR1 MDHEN, CDR2 SYDVKM. CDR3: CASNSGGDQPQHF. The CDR3, as DNA: TGTGCCAGCAATTCGGGGGGGGATCAGCCCCAGCATTTT.

This clonotype showed up just a few times. V is TRBV6-1 and J is TRBJ2-2; no reliable D call. The CDR3 is 12 residues long. The V end lost 7 bases, the J end lost 7 bases, and 10 bases lay between the germline ends. Germline V gives CDR1 MNHNS, CDR2 SASEGT. The CDR3 nucleotides are TGTGCCAGCAACCCACTGGTCGGGGAGCTGTTTTTT. As protein: CASNPLVGELFF.

This clonotype has ten or more counts. The chain recombines TRBV28 with TRBJ1-5; 10 bases agree with TRBD1. Looked up from germline, CDR1 is MDHEN and CDR2 is SYDVKM. J gave up 4 bases and V 6 bases, and 6 bases lay outside the gene matches. The CDR3 covers 15 residues. CDR3 sequence (DNA): TGTGCCAGCAGAAAACGGACAGGGGGGAATCAGCCCCAGCATTTT. Encoded protein: CASRKRTGGNQPQHF.

This clonotype was found many times. The chain couples TRBV12-3 or TRBV12-4 to TRBJ1-5, with TRBD1 matching 9 bases. V was pared by 6 bases and J by 0 bases, with 12 bases of the junction left unmatched. The CDR3 has 18 residues. The CDR3 DNA reads as TGTGCCAGCAGATTTTCCGGGACAGGGACTTATAGCAATCAGCCCCAGCATTTT. This encodes CASRFSGTGTYSNQPQHF.

The table lists this clonotype with many counts. CDR3 coding DNA: TGCAGTGCTCCGAGGGTAGGTTACGAGCAGTACTTC. Translation gives CSAPRVGYEQYF. The chain has TRBV20-1 and TRBJ2-7; D might be TRBD2 (5 bases). Per germline, CDR1 DFQATT and CDR2 SNEGSKA (reference sequence). This CDR3 spans 12 amino acids. V lost 5 bases and J 4 bases, leaving 12 bases between the germline ends.

This clonotype was counted many times. This sequence joins TRBV29-1 and TRBJ2-2; 9 bases line up with TRBD1. The CDR3 length is 14 residues. The V gene end was trimmed by 8 bases and the J gene end by 3 bases; junction bases not matched to a gene: 7. The germline CDR1 and CDR2 sequences are SQVTM and ANQGSEA. The CDR3 nucleotides are TGCAGCATTTGCCGGGACAGGGACACCGGGGAGCTGTTTTTT. The encoded protein is CSICRDRDTGELFF.

This clonotype appeared many times. The chain combines TRBV11-3 with TRBJ2-7; the D gene is possibly TRBD2 (5 bases). The CDR3 totals 15 residues. Germline lookup yields CDR1 SGHNT and CDR2 YENEEA. Trimming removed 3 bases at V and 1 base at J, with 13 bases between. Here the CDR3 reads CASSFGVARSYEQYF. Written as DNA, the CDR3 is TGTGCCAGCAGCTTCGGGGTAGCGCGATCCTACGAGCAGTACTTC.